The sequence of this T cell receptor (beta chain) was determined in a study of PD-1 blockade in classical Hodgkin lymphoma (dated by TCRdb to the early 2020s). Turning to the overall study: The study used TCR beta sequencing and CyTOF to define a peripheral blood immune signature of response to PD-1 blockade in classical Hodgkin lymphoma. Paper-wide results and their limitations: The study was restricted to a single clinical trial cohort, and the causes of repertoire differences, possibly disease activity or prior therapy, were left undefined. Baseline TCR diversity was reported as lower in newly diagnosed patients than in healthy donors, and lower still in relapsed/refractory patients.

The Qiagen DNeasy kit was used to extract genomic DNA both from unsorted PBMCs and from the negatively selected CD4+ and CD8+ fractions. Amplification of TCR beta CDR3 regions was done by immunoSEQ multiplex PCR with primers that anneal to V and J segments. A synthetic immune receptor repertoire was used to minimize amplification bias, and remaining bias was computationally removed after sequencing. The study's own analysis went as follows. Repertoire diversity was quantified as the Shannon entropy index using custom Python scripts. Unsorted, CD4+ and CD8+ repertoires were analyzed separately, except in combined analyses where CD4+ and CD8+ sequences were merged in silico. Here the immuneACCESS table is served through TCRdb, limited to in-frame sequences with V and J called. Missing clones are a known gap in these copies; in checked studies unresolved V genes cover under half, and the rest lacks a known reason. D and trimming come from the DNA, and the V and J calls and clone size come from that table. Recorded for this sample are about 36,000 clones; around 89% of them occurred a single time. About 0.22% of the sample goes to the ten largest clones.

Notes on this clone: Its target antigen remains unknown. No much larger clonotype is one base removed from it; base qualities were not supplied.

The CDR3 runs 13 residues from the cysteine to the phenylalanine. Only the CDR3 portion is preserved as DNA: 39 bases, with reading frame beginning at the first base. The time point label here, explained by the study, means: newly diagnosed, previously untreated cHL patient sample. CD4+ T cells were purified from thawed PBMCs by magnetic negative selection with a Miltenyi CD4+ T cell isolation kit. As a comparison group for the relapsed/refractory trial patients, PBMCs were sequenced from patients with newly diagnosed, previously untreated classical Hodgkin lymphoma. After peripheral blood was drawn into 8 mL Vacutainer Cell Preparation Tubes, PBMCs were isolated by centrifugation and then cryopreserved. Purified CD4+ and CD8+ fractions were prepared only for cases with an additional available PBMC sample. On LS columns in a quadroMACS separator, the magnetically labelled cells were depleted, and the flow-through was collected as the purified fraction.

Sequencing was carried out using CD4+ T cells from blood. The chain uses TRBV21-1 and TRBJ1-2; the table's D call TRBD1 went unverified against the DNA. TRBV21-1 is shown as a pseudogene. This TCR was sampled from a human donor with classical Hodgkin lymphoma. The CDR3 region reads CASSKCSVYGYTF. In nucleotide form, the sequence is TGTGCCAGCAGCAAATGTTCAGTCTATGGCTACACCTTC.